This T cell receptor beta chain derives from a study of blood T cell repertoires in COVID-19. Study-level background: Sites in the United States, Italy and Spain provided acute and convalescent COVID-19 samples. T cells, B-cell-depleted T cells, or PBMCs supplied cDNA or gDNA.

CDR1 ENHRY and CDR2 SYGVKD come from the germline V gene. The CDR3 covers 12 residues. Trimming took off 10 bases at V and 6 bases at J, with 12 bases between the two ends. Repertoires were generated with immunoSEQ multiplex PCR, while TCRdb's copy carries only in-frame clones and drops some. This table holds roughly 180,000 clones, 60% to 80% found once. The sample comprised peripheral blood. The chain carries TRBV10-3 and TRBJ2-2; D is possibly TRBD1 (6 bases). This TCR derives from a man between 60 and 70 years old with active or convalescent COVID-19. CDR3: CARADSAGELFF. The CDR3, as DNA: TGTGCCAGGGCGGACAGTGCCGGGGAGCTGTTTTTT.